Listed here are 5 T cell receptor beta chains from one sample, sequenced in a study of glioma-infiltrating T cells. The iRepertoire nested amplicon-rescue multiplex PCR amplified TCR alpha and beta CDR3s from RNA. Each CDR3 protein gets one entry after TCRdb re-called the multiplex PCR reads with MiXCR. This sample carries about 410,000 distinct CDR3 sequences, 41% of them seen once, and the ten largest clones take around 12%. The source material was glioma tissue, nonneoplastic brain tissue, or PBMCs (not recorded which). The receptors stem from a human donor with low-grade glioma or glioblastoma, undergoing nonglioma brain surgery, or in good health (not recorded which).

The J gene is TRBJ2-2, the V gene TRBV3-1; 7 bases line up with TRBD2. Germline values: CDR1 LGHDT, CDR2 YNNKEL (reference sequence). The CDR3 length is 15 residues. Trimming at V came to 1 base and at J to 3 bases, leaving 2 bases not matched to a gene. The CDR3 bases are TGTGCCAGCAGCCAAGCGGGGGGACACACCGGGGAGCTGTTTTTT. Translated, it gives CASSQAGGHTGELFF. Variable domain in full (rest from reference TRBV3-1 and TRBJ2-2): DTAVSQTPKYLVTQMGNDKSIKCEQNLGHDTMYWYKQDSKKFLKIMFSYNNKELIINETVPNRFSPKSPDKAHLNLHINSLELGDSAVYFCASSQAGGHTGELFFGEGSRLTVL.

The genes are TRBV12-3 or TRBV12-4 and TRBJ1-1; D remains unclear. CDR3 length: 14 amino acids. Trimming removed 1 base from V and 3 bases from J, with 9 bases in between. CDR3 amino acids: CASSLGPEDTEAFF. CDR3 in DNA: TGTGCCAGCAGTTTAGGGCCCGAGGACACTGAAGCTTTCTTT.

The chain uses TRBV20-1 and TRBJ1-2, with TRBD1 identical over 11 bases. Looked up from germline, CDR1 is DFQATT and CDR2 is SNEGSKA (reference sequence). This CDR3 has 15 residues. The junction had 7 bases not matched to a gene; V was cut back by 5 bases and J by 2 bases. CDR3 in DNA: TGCAGTGCTTGGGACAGGGGGGGTTTGAACTATGGCTACACCTTC. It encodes CSAWDRGGLNYGYTF.

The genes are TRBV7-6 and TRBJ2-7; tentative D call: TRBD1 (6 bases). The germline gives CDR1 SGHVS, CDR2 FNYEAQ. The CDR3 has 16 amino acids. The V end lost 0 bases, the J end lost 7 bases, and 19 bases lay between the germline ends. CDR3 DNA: TGTGCCAGCAGCTTAGCGCAATGGGGGCCCGACCATGAGCAGTACTTC. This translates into CASSLAQWGPDHEQYF.

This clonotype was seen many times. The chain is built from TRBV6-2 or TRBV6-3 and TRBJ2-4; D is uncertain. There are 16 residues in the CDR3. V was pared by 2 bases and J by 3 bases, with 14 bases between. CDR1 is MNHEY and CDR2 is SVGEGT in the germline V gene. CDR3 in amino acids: CASSYRLQMDKNIQYF. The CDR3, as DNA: TGTGCCAGCAGTTACAGGCTACAAATGGACAAAAACATTCAGTACTTC.